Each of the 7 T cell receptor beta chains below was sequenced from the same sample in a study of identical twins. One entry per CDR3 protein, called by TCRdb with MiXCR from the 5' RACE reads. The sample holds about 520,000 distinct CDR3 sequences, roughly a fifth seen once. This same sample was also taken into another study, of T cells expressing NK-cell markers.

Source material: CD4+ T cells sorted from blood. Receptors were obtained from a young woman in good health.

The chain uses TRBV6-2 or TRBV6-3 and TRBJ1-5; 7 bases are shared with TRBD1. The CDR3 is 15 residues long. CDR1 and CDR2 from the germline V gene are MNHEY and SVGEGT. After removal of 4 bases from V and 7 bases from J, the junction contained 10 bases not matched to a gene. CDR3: CASSSRTGHRQPQHF. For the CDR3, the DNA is TGTGCCAGCAGTTCCCGGACAGGCCACCGACAGCCCCAGCATTTT.

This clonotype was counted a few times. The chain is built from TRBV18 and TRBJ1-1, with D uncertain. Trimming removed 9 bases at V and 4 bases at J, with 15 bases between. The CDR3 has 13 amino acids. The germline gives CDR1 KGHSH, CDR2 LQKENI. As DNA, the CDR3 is TGTGCCAGTCAGCCTACGGAAGGCACTGAAGCTTTCTTT. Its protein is CASQPTEGTEAFF.

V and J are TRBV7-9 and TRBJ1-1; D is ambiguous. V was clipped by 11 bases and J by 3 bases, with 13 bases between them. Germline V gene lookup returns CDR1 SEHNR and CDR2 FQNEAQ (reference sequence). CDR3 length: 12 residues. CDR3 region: CAARDRDTEAFF. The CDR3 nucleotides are TGTGCCGCAAGAGATAGGGACACTGAAGCTTTCTTT.

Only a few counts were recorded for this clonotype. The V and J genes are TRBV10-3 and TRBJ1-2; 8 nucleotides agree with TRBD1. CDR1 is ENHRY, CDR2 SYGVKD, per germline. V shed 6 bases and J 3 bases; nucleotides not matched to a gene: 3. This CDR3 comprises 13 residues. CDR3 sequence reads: CAIREDRDYGYTF. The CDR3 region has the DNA TGTGCCATCAGGGAGGACAGGGACTATGGCTACACCTTC.

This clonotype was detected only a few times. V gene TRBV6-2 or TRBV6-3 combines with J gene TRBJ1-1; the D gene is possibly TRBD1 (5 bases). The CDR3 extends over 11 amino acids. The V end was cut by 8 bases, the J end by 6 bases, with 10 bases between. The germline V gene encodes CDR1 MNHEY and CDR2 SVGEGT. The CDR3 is CASQGWAEAFF. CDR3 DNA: TGTGCCAGCCAGGGATGGGCTGAAGCTTTCTTT.

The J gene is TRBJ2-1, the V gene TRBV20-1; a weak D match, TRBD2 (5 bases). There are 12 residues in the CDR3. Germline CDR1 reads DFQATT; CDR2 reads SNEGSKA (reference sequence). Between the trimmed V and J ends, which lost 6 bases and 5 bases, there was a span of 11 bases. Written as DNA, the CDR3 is TGCAGTGCAGATACTAGACACAATGAGCAGTTCTTC. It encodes CSADTRHNEQFF.

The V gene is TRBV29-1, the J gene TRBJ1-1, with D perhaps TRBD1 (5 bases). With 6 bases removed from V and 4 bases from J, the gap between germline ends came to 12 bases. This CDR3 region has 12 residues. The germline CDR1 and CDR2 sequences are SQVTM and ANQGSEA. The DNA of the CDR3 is TGCAGCGTCGTACAGGCCGGCACTGAAGCTTTCTTT. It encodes CSVVQAGTEAFF.